One sample yielded the 8 T cell receptor beta chains listed below, sequenced in a study of blood T cell repertoires in COVID-19 (dated by TCRdb to 2019 to 2021). The library was obtained by the immunoSEQ multiplex PCR assay. TCRdb mirrors the immuneACCESS table, restricted to in-frame sequences. Some clones are absent from its copies; in checked studies, under half trace to an unresolved V gene, and the reason for the others is unknown. The sample contains about 210,000 clones, roughly nine tenths of them found a single time. The ten largest clonotypes hold approximately 0.69% of the sample. The sequenced sample consisted of peripheral blood. These TCRs come from a middle-aged man with acute or convalescent COVID-19.

The V and J genes are TRBV4-1 and TRBJ2-3, with 7 bases identical to TRBD2. Germline assignment: CDR1 MGHRA and CDR2 YSYEKL. The CDR3 is 14 residues long. The V and J ends lost 7 bases and 5 bases, in that order; junction bases with no gene match: 9. CDR3 loop: CASNLKRGGDTQYF. The CDR3 DNA is TGCGCCAGCAACCTTAAGCGGGGCGGAGATACGCAGTATTTT.

V usage is TRBV18 and J usage is TRBJ2-3, with 8 bases fitting TRBD2. J lost 5 bases, V lost 3 bases, and 7 bases had no gene match. Germline V gives CDR1 KGHSH, CDR2 LQKENI. This CDR3 region has 15 residues. The CDR3 loop is CASSPLAGWIDTQYF. DNA for the CDR3: TGTGCCAGCTCACCCTTAGCGGGATGGATAGATACGCAGTATTTT.

The rearrangement joins TRBV18 to TRBJ2-1; weak D call: TRBD2 (7 bases). Germline assignment: CDR1 KGHSH and CDR2 LQKENI. The germline V and J ends were trimmed by 1 base and 5 bases, with 12 bases remaining between them. This CDR3 region has 15 residues. In DNA form, the CDR3 reads TGTGCCAGCTCACCACGGGGGGCGGGAGACAATGAGCAGTTCTTC. It codes for CASSPRGAGDNEQFF.

The chain joins TRBV11-3 to TRBJ2-3; possible D gene TRBD2, 5 bases. This CDR3 has 16 residues. The V end lost 5 bases, the J end lost 0 bases, and 15 bases lay between the germline ends. Looked up from germline, CDR1 is SGHNT and CDR2 is YENEEA. CDR3 sequence reads: CASSELGGASTDTQYF. Here the CDR3 DNA reads TGTGCCAGCAGCGAACTAGGAGGCGCTAGCACAGATACGCAGTATTTT.

CDR3 residues: CASSHRETGNQPQHF. The CDR3 nucleotides are TGTGCCAGCAGTCACAGGGAAACTGGCAATCAGCCCCAGCATTTT. The chain carries TRBV2 and TRBJ1-5; D possibly corresponds to TRBD1 (6 bases). V shed 5 bases and J shed 2 bases, with 13 bases lying between them. The CDR3 is 15 residues long. CDR1 and CDR2 from the germline V gene are SNHLY and FYNNEI. The full variable domain, completed using reference TRBV2 and TRBJ1-5, is EPEVTQTPSHQVTQMGQEVILRCVPISNHLYFYWYRQILGQKVEFLVSFYNNEISEKSEIFDDQFSVERPDGSNFTLKIRSTKLEDSAMYFCASSHRETGNQPQHFGDGTRLSIL.

This chain connects TRBV28 to TRBJ2-2; D is perhaps TRBD2 (5 bases). V was clipped by 4 bases and J by 7 bases, with 10 bases between them. Germline V CDR1 and CDR2: MDHEN, SYDVKM. The CDR3 contains 13 residues. The CDR3 DNA sequence: TGTGCCAGCAGTTCCCCGGGGTTCGGGGAGCTGTTTTTT. It yields the protein CASSSPGFGELFF.

The rearrangement uses TRBV3-1 (or the pseudogene TRBV3-2) and TRBJ2-3, with D possibly matching TRBD2 (6 bases). Trimming cost V 4 bases and J 4 bases, with 9 bases left between them. The length of the CDR3 is 13 residues. In germline, CDR1 is LGHDT, CDR2 YNNKEL (reference sequence). Here the CDR3 reads CASSPVAADTQYF. CDR3 nucleotide sequence: TGTGCCAGCAGCCCCGTAGCGGCAGATACGCAGTATTTT.

The chain employs TRBV5-1 and TRBJ2-1; D uncertain. CDR1 SGHRS and CDR2 YFSETQ come from the germline V gene. CDR3 size: 15 residues. The V end lost 0 bases, the J end lost 2 bases, and 9 bases lay between the germline ends. CDR3 bases: TGCGCCAGCAGCTTGGGGCAGAACCCCTACAATGAGCAGTTCTTC. As protein: CASSLGQNPYNEQFF.